A selection of T cell receptor beta chains follows, all from one sample in a study of human CD8 memory T cell subsets. TCRdb reanalyzed the 5' RACE reads and collapses them to one entry per CDR3 protein, without DNA. The table lists over 7,000 distinct CDR3 sequences. Sequencing input: CD8+ T cells from PBMCs. Receptors originate from a human donor in good health. The CDR3 runs from the conserved cysteine through the conserved F or W. Clone size appears in some rows only: once, few, many, or a class for an expanded clone.

abundance: NA
j_gene: TRBJ2-7
v_gene: TRBV20-1
CDR3aa: CSAFGTSGSHEQYF

abundance: NA
j_gene: TRBJ2-1
v_gene: TRBV5-1
CDR3aa: CASSLEGVLAGTHNEQFF

abundance: NA
j_gene: TRBJ2-2
v_gene: TRBV7-9
CDR3aa: CASSFDTGELFF

abundance: medium-sized
j_gene: TRBJ2-1
v_gene: TRBV11-3
CDR3aa: CASSEGDLSEQFF

abundance: NA
j_gene: TRBJ2-1
v_gene: TRBV7-9
CDR3aa: CASSFRAGSYNEQFF

abundance: medium-sized
j_gene: TRBJ2-1
v_gene: TRBV10-2
CDR3aa: CASRPTGRRRDEQFF

abundance: NA
j_gene: TRBJ1-5
v_gene: TRBV28
CDR3aa: CASSTGGGNQPQHF

abundance: NA
j_gene: TRBJ2-2
v_gene: TRBV6-4
CDR3aa: CASSGTVTGELFF

abundance: medium-sized
j_gene: TRBJ1-2
v_gene: TRBV13
CDR3aa: CASSLGGRGRGYGYTF

abundance: NA
j_gene: TRBJ2-1
v_gene: TRBV12-3/TRBV12-4
CDR3aa: CASSLMSGGGEQFF

abundance: NA
j_gene: TRBJ2-3
v_gene: TRBV27
CDR3aa: CASSFLADPLTDTQYF

abundance: NA
j_gene: TRBJ2-3
v_gene: TRBV28
CDR3aa: CASSLGTSGTDTQYF

abundance: NA
j_gene: TRBJ2-1
v_gene: TRBV13
CDR3aa: CASSLQSSGAAQQFF

abundance: NA
j_gene: TRBJ2-1
v_gene: TRBV5-4
CDR3aa: CASRTGTSGINEQFF

abundance: NA
j_gene: TRBJ2-3
v_gene: TRBV28
CDR3aa: CASSPTGGSTDTQYF

abundance: medium-sized
j_gene: TRBJ1-1
v_gene: TRBV12-3/TRBV12-4
CDR3aa: CASSWNTEAFF

abundance: NA
j_gene: TRBJ2-2
v_gene: TRBV3-1
CDR3aa: CASSQEASVDWELFF

abundance: NA
j_gene: TRBJ2-5
v_gene: TRBV20-1
CDR3aa: CSARDHGGGGETQYF

abundance: NA
j_gene: TRBJ2-3
v_gene: TRBV28
CDR3aa: CASSWGLTSTDTQYF

abundance: NA
j_gene: TRBJ2-5
v_gene: TRBV12-3/TRBV12-4
CDR3aa: CASSPWGLAGGQETQYF

abundance: NA
j_gene: TRBJ2-3
v_gene: TRBV7-9
CDR3aa: CASSSPSGDTQYF

abundance: NA
j_gene: TRBJ2-4
v_gene: TRBV4-2
CDR3aa: CASSQVGGGDIQYF

abundance: medium-sized
j_gene: TRBJ2-2
v_gene: TRBV29-1
CDR3aa: CSVSQGDTGELFF

abundance: medium-sized
j_gene: TRBJ1-2
v_gene: TRBV6-2/TRBV6-3
CDR3aa: CASSYSMGDGYTF

abundance: NA
j_gene: TRBJ1-5
v_gene: TRBV19
CDR3aa: CASSIDGQFNQPQHF

abundance: NA
j_gene: TRBJ2-1
v_gene: TRBV19
CDR3aa: CASSIRDYDNEQFF

abundance: NA
j_gene: TRBJ1-3
v_gene: TRBV12-2
CDR3aa: CASRLHGTYSLRNTIYF

abundance: NA
j_gene: TRBJ1-1
v_gene: TRBV12-3/TRBV12-4
CDR3aa: CASSAGTLNTEAFF

abundance: NA
j_gene: TRBJ2-7
v_gene: TRBV20-1
CDR3aa: CSAATGTTSYEQYF

abundance: NA
j_gene: TRBJ2-7
v_gene: TRBV15
CDR3aa: CATSSGPGKTSYLHFSYEQYF

abundance: medium-sized
j_gene: TRBJ1-2
v_gene: TRBV7-6
CDR3aa: CASSLGTGGHHNYGYTF

abundance: NA
j_gene: TRBJ2-4
v_gene: TRBV7-9
CDR3aa: CASSWDAGGDIQYF

abundance: NA
j_gene: TRBJ2-7
v_gene: TRBV5-4
CDR3aa: CASSLSGSSYEQYF

abundance: NA
j_gene: TRBJ2-1
v_gene: TRBV27
CDR3aa: CASSFSSHNEQFF

abundance: NA
j_gene: TRBJ2-1
v_gene: TRBV7-2
CDR3aa: CASSQGRIYINEQFF